Following are 8 T cell receptor beta chains from one sample sequenced in a study of blood T cell repertoires in COVID-19. TCRdb's copy holds only in-frame clones and misses some; the assay was immunoSEQ multiplex PCR. The table lists under 300,000 clones, roughly 86% of them singletons. Sample: peripheral blood. The receptors here all came from a man between 45 and 60 years old with acute or convalescent COVID-19.

This chain links TRBV6-6 with TRBJ1-1, with a possible D match to TRBD1 (6 bases). Germline V CDR1 and CDR2: MNHNY, SVGAGI (reference sequence). The V gene lost 5 bases and the J gene lost 3 bases, with 16 bases spanning the gap. This CDR3 contains 15 residues. The DNA of the CDR3 is TGTGCCAGCAGTCCCCGCGCGGGGGCGTACACTGAAGCTTTCTTT. Its protein product is CASSPRAGAYTEAFF.

This clone was observed a handful of times. The gene calls are TRBV6-1 and TRBJ2-3; D possibly corresponds to TRBD2 (5 bases). V gave up 2 bases and J gave up 3 bases, with 9 bases separating them. Germline V gives CDR1 MNHNS, CDR2 SASEGT. The CDR3 is 14 amino acids. The CDR3 is CASSEYEGTDTQYF. The CDR3 coding sequence is TGTGCCAGCAGTGAATACGAGGGTACAGATACGCAGTATTTT.

The gene calls are TRBV10-3 and TRBJ1-5; TRBD1 is a possible D gene (5 bases). Germline V gene sequence: CDR1 ENHRY, CDR2 SYGVKD. The V end lost 1 base, the J end lost 4 bases, and 8 bases lay between the germline ends. There are 14 residues in the CDR3. The CDR3 DNA follows: TGTGCCATCAGTGAGTTAGGGGAAAATCAGCCCCAGCATTTT. Translating gives CAISELGENQPQHF.

Only one count was recorded for this clone. This chain joins TRBV3-1 (or the pseudogene TRBV3-2) and TRBJ1-5, with a possible D match to TRBD1 (6 bases). Germline V gene data show CDR1 as LGHDT and CDR2 as YNNKEL (reference sequence). The V end lost 1 base, the J end lost 0 bases, and 7 bases lay between the germline ends. This CDR3 is built from 15 residues. CDR3 loop: CASSQGGLSNQPQHF. The CDR3 DNA follows: TGTGCCAGCAGCCAAGGGGGGCTTAGCAATCAGCCCCAGCATTTT.

V is TRBV7-2 and J is TRBJ2-5; TRBD2 aligns across 7 bases. V was pared by 5 bases and J by 9 bases, with 9 bases of the junction left unmatched. CDR3 size: 13 residues. The V gene's germline CDR1 is SGHTA and CDR2 FQGNSA. The CDR3 is CASSDSGLPSQYF. CDR3 in DNA: TGTGCCAGCAGCGATAGCGGGCTACCGTCCCAGTACTTC.

This chain joins TRBV11-2 and TRBJ1-5, with D possibly being TRBD1 (5 bases). The CDR3 contains 17 residues. Germline CDR1 SGHAT, CDR2 FQNNGV. The germline V and J ends were trimmed by 5 bases and 4 bases, with 21 bases remaining between them. The CDR3 DNA is TGTGCCAGCAGCCCCAGGCCTGGGGCCGCCGGTAATCAGCCCCAGCATTTT. Encoded protein: CASSPRPGAAGNQPQHF.

The V call is TRBV6-5, the J call TRBJ1-3, with 9 bases identical to TRBD1. This CDR3 is 15 amino acids long. CDR1 and CDR2 (germline): MNHEY, SVGAGI. The junction had 7 bases not matched to a gene; V was cut back by 2 bases and J by 8 bases. The CDR3 DNA reads as TGTGCCAGCAGTTACGGGACAGGGATCGCGGACACCATATATTTT. Translating gives CASSYGTGIADTIYF.

In this sample, this clone turned up once. Here the CDR3 reads CASSHGQGKTQYF. In nucleotides, the CDR3 is TGTGCCAGCAGTCATGGACAGGGGAAGACCCAGTACTTC. The V gene is TRBV12-3 or TRBV12-4, the J gene TRBJ2-5, with 9 positions matching TRBD1. The CDR3 has 13 amino acids. Unmatched junction bases numbered 4, after V lost 5 bases and J lost 6 bases.